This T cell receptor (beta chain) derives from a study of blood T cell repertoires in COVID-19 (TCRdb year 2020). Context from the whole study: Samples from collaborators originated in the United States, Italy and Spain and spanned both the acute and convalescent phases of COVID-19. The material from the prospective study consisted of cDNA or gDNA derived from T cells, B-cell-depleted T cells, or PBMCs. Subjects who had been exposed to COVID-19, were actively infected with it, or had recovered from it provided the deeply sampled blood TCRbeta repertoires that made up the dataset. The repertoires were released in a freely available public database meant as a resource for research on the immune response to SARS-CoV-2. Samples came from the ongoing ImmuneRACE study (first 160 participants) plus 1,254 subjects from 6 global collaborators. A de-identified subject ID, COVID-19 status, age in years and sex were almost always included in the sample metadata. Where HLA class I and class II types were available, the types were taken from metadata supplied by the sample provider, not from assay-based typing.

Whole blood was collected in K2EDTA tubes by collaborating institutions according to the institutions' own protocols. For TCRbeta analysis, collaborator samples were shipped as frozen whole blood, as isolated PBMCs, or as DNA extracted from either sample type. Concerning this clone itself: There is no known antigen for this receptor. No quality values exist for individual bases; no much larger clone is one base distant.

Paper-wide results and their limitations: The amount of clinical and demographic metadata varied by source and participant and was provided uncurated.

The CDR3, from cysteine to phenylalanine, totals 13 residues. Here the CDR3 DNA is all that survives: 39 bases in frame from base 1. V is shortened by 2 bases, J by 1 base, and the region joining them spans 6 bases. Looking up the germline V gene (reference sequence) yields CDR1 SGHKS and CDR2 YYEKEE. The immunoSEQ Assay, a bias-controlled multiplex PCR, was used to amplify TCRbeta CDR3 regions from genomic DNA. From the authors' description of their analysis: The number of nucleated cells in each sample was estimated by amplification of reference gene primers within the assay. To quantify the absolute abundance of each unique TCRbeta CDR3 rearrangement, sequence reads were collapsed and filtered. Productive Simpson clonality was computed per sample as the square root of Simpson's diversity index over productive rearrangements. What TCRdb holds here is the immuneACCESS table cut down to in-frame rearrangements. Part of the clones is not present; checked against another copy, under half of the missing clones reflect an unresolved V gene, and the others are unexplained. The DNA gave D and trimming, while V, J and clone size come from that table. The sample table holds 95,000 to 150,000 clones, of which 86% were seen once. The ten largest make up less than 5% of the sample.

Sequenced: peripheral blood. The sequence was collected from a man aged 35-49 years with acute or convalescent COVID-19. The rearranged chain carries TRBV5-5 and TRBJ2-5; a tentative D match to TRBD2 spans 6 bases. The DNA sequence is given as TGTGCCAGCAGCTTCGGGAGCCAAGAGACCCAGTACTTC. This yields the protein CASSFGSQETQYF.